These 29 T cell receptor beta chains originate from one sample sequenced in a study of T cells in Graves' hyperthyroidism and ophthalmopathy. Authors of the study amplified TCR beta CDR3 regions from RNA transcripts. First-round RT-PCR targeting the TCR CDR3 was performed with the HTBI primer set. TCRdb re-derived calls from the multiplex PCR reads in MiXCR, one entry per CDR3 protein. Of around 620,000 distinct CDR3 sequences in the sample, approximately 15% were seen once. Sequencing was done on a sample of blood. Receptors were obtained from a woman younger than 30 with Graves' ophthalmopathy.

This chain uses TRBV19 with TRBJ1-5, with TRBD1 as a possible D gene (6 bases). The CDR3 has 15 residues. The V and J ends lost 5 bases and 6 bases respectively, with 17 bases between them. CDR1 is LNHDA, CDR2 SQIVND, per germline (reference sequence). DNA of the CDR3: TGTGCCAGTAGTCCCCGTGGGGGCGTGTTTCAGCCCCAGCATTTT. This encodes CASSPRGGVFQPQHF.

This clonotype was seen many times. The chain joins TRBV28 to TRBJ2-7; a possible D gene is TRBD1 (6 bases). Germline loops: CDR1 MDHEN, CDR2 SYDVKM. This CDR3 spans 19 amino acids. V was clipped by 3 bases and J by 0 bases, with 24 bases between them. Written as DNA, the CDR3 is TGTGCCAGCAGTTTCGCGACAGGTGGACTTGGGGCCTTCTCCTACGAGCAGTACTTC. As protein: CASSFATGGLGAFSYEQYF.

The V gene is TRBV7-6, the J gene TRBJ2-1, with TRBD2 matching over 10 bases. CDR1 is SGHVS and CDR2 is FNYEAQ in the germline V gene. Germline trimming cut 1 base from V and 5 bases from J; bases unmatched to any gene: 14. The CDR3 has 19 residues. CDR3 in DNA: TGTGCCAGCAGCTTAGACCCGGAAAGCGGGAGGGGAACCCACAATGAGCAGTTCTTC. Its protein product is CASSLDPESGRGTHNEQFF.

The chain joins TRBV30 to TRBJ1-2, with D perhaps TRBD1 (5 bases). The CDR3 extends over 13 amino acids. Trimming stripped 2 bases from V and 6 bases from J, with 13 bases between. Germline lookup yields CDR1 GTSNPN and CDR2 SVGIG (reference sequence). The CDR3 DNA reads TGTGCCTGGAGTTACCAGGGCTCTAATGGCTACACCTTC. Protein: CAWSYQGSNGYTF.

This clonotype was detected many times. V usage is TRBV5-1 and J usage is TRBJ2-3; D is perhaps TRBD1 or TRBD2 (5 bases each). This CDR3 is built from 15 residues. V was trimmed by 0 bases and J by 9 bases, leaving 17 bases between them. Germline values: CDR1 SGHRS, CDR2 YFSETQ. The CDR3 DNA sequence: TGCGCCAGCAGCTTGGGTAGGGACGGGGATTGGACGCAGTATTTT. Its translation is CASSLGRDGDWTQYF.

This clonotype appeared a few times. V usage is TRBV20-1 and J usage is TRBJ2-1, with 9 nucleotides matching TRBD2. After removal of 5 bases from V and 2 bases from J, the junction contained 7 bases not matched to a gene. The CDR3 consists of 15 residues. Germline assignment: CDR1 DFQATT and CDR2 SNEGSKA (reference sequence). CDR3 residues: CSAGTSPNPYNEQFF. The CDR3 DNA sequence: TGCAGTGCTGGGACTAGCCCTAATCCCTACAATGAGCAGTTCTTC.

This clonotype was counted many times. This sequence joins TRBV2 and TRBJ2-5; D remains ambiguous. Trimming left V 8 bases short and J 7 bases short, with 17 bases between. The CDR3 sequence is 13 residues long. CDR1 SNHLY and CDR2 FYNNEI come from the germline V gene. The CDR3 here is CASHTDLRRTQYF. The CDR3 DNA follows: TGTGCCAGCCACACGGACCTTAGGAGGACCCAGTACTTC.

There are many counts of this clonotype. The chain is built from TRBV20-1 and TRBJ2-3, with 7 bases that match TRBD1. Trimming removed 4 bases from V and 2 bases from J; junction bases left unmatched: 9. Germline loops: CDR1 DFQATT, CDR2 SNEGSKA (reference sequence). The CDR3 has 15 residues. The DNA for the CDR3 is TGCAGTGCTACCCGGGACAGTCTAGTCACAGATACGCAGTATTTT. Translation gives CSATRDSLVTDTQYF.

This clonotype was detected only a few times. For the CDR3, the DNA is TGTGCCAGCAGTTTAACGGGGGTAAACATTCAGTACTTC. This encodes CASSLTGVNIQYF. The rearrangement links TRBV12-3 or TRBV12-4 to TRBJ2-4, with D possibly matching TRBD2 (6 bases). With 2 bases removed from V and 6 bases from J, the gap between germline ends came to 8 bases. The CDR3 contains 13 residues.

The chain couples TRBV2 to TRBJ1-2; 9 bases agree with TRBD1. Germline assignment: CDR1 SNHLY and CDR2 FYNNEI. There are 14 residues in the CDR3. V lost 9 bases and J lost 4; bases outside the gene matches: 9. The DNA for the CDR3 is TGTGCCAGTAGCTCGGGACAGGGTCCCTATGGCTACACCTTC. Residues: CASSSGQGPYGYTF.

This clonotype was counted only a few times. The CDR3 DNA follows: TGTGCTAGTGGTTTTTTGGTGGGGACGGGCAATCAGCCCCAGCATTTT. It codes for CASGFLVGTGNQPQHF. V and J are TRBV12-5 and TRBJ1-5; possibly TRBD1 for D (5 bases). The germline CDR1 and CDR2 sequences are LGHNT and FRNRAP. Trimming shortened V by 3 bases and J by 2 bases, and 14 bases separated the two germline ends. This CDR3 spans 16 amino acids.

In this sample, this clonotype turned up many times. V is TRBV18 and J is TRBJ1-1; possible D gene TRBD1, 5 bases. Trimming stripped 0 bases from V and 7 bases from J, with 9 bases between. The CDR3 has 13 residues. The V gene's germline CDR1 is KGHSH and CDR2 LQKENI. CDR3 DNA: TGTGCCAGCTCACCACCTGGGACGGATGAAGCTTTCTTT. The encoded protein is CASSPPGTDEAFF.

There are a few counts of this clonotype. The V gene is TRBV7-9, the J gene TRBJ1-2, with 8 bases that match TRBD1. The CDR3 has 15 residues. The trim removed 7 bases at V and 4 bases at J, leaving 11 bases unmatched. CDR1 and CDR2 from the germline V gene are SEHNR and FQNEAQ (reference sequence). The CDR3 is CASTSGAGGGYGYTF. Written as DNA, the CDR3 is TGTGCCAGCACCTCTGGGGCAGGGGGCGGCTATGGCTACACCTTC.

There are many counts of this clonotype. The genes are TRBV7-9 and TRBJ2-1; D is perhaps TRBD1 or TRBD2 (5 bases each). CDR3 length: 14 residues. Trimming left V 5 bases short and J 9 bases short, with 17 bases between. Germline assignment: CDR1 SEHNR and CDR2 FQNEAQ (reference sequence). The CDR3 region is CASSNLGEKIEQFF. Written as DNA, the CDR3 is TGTGCCAGCAGCAACTTGGGGGAGAAGATTGAGCAGTTCTTC.

The chain carries TRBV27 and TRBJ2-7; TRBD2 matches 8 bases. V trimming: 6 bases; J trimming: 2 bases; junction bases outside the gene matches: 6. Germline CDR1 reads MNHEY; CDR2 reads SMNVEV (reference sequence). This CDR3 region has 14 residues. The CDR3 DNA follows: TGTGCCAGCAGAACTAGCGGAGTCACCTACGAGCAGTACTTC. Encoded protein: CASRTSGVTYEQYF.

This chain joins TRBV19 and TRBJ1-5; tentatively, D is TRBD1 (6 bases). V lost 2 bases and J 6 bases, leaving 14 bases between the germline ends. Per germline, CDR1 LNHDA and CDR2 SQIVND (reference sequence). This CDR3 has 15 residues. This CDR3 is CASSISLVGAQPQHF. CDR3 DNA sequence: TGTGCCAGTAGTATATCCCTGGTGGGGGCTCAGCCCCAGCATTTT.

This chain links TRBV11-2 with TRBJ2-1; 9 bases agree with TRBD2. The CDR3 has 17 amino acids. Unmatched junction bases numbered 8, after V lost 1 base and J lost 4 bases. In germline, CDR1 is SGHAT, CDR2 FQNNGV. The CDR3 bases are TGTGCCAGCAGCTTAGCCGCTAGCGGGAACCGATACAATGAGCAGTTCTTC. This gives the protein CASSLAASGNRYNEQFF.

The rearrangement joins TRBV4-1 to TRBJ1-4; weak D call: TRBD1 (5 bases). V shed 4 bases and J shed 7 bases, with 16 bases lying between them. The germline V gene encodes CDR1 MGHRA and CDR2 YSYEKL. This CDR3 is 15 amino acids long. The CDR3, as DNA: TGCGCCAGCAGCCTCTCCCTCGGTAGGGGTGAAAAACTGTTTTTT. Protein product: CASSLSLGRGEKLFF.

As regards this clonotype: A much larger clone lies one base from this, so it may be a read error. The V gene is TRBV11-2, the J gene TRBJ1-1; 8 bases agree with TRBD1. CDR3 length: 17 residues. Per the germline V gene, CDR1 is SGHAT and CDR2 is FQNNGV. CDR3 nucleotide sequence: TGTGCCAGCAGACAACTACAGGGGGGCTCGATGAACACTGAAGCTTCCTTT. Translating it yields CASRQLQGGSMNTEASF.

This clonotype was observed many times. The chain is built from TRBV6-1 and TRBJ2-1; possible D gene TRBD2, 6 bases. Germline CDR1 and CDR2: MNHNS and SASEGT. V was trimmed by 11 bases and J by 4 bases, leaving 27 bases between them. The CDR3 runs to 17 residues. The CDR3 region is CAAPGLGRISGYNEQFF. The CDR3 DNA sequence: TGTGCCGCCCCGGGACTGGGTCGGATTAGCGGATACAATGAGCAGTTCTTC.

This clonotype was counted many times. This chain joins TRBV11-3 and TRBJ2-1; 8 bases match TRBD2. The CDR3 contains 14 residues. V was clipped by 1 base and J by 9 bases; unmatched bases: 5. The germline V gene has CDR1 SGHNT and CDR2 YENEEA. In DNA, the CDR3 is TGTGCCAGCAGCTTAGGAGGAGCGGGAGCTGAGCAGTTCTTC. Its protein product is CASSLGGAGAEQFF. Filled out from reference TRBV11-3 and TRBJ2-1, the complete variable domain reads EAGVVQSPRYKIIEKKQPVAFWCNPISGHNTLYWYLQNLGQGPELLIRYENEEAVDDSQLPKDRFSAERLKGVDSTLKIQPAELGDSAVYLCASSLGGAGAEQFFGPGTRLTVL.

This clonotype was recorded at least ten times. The J gene is TRBJ2-3, the V gene TRBV20-1, with 11 bases identical to TRBD2. This CDR3 spans 18 amino acids. Looked up from germline, CDR1 is DFQATT and CDR2 is SNEGSKA (reference sequence). The ends lost 5 bases at V and 1 base at J; junction bases unmatched: 14. The CDR3 nucleotides are TGCAGTGCTGAACCAATAGCGGGAGGGCCGGAGCGCACAGATACGCAGTATTTT. It specifies CSAEPIAGGPERTDTQYF.

Many counts were recorded for this clonotype. This sequence joins TRBV5-1 and TRBJ2-1, with D tentatively TRBD2 (6 bases). The CDR3 sequence is 16 residues long. Germline CDR1 and CDR2: SGHRS and YFSETQ. Trimming shortened V by 3 bases and J by 6 bases, and 19 bases separated the two germline ends. The CDR3 DNA is TGCGCCAGCAGCTGGGGGACTCTCCCCACAAGCAATGAGCAGTTCTTC. Protein sequence: CASSWGTLPTSNEQFF.

This clonotype has a count of ten or more. In DNA, the CDR3 is TGTGCCAGCAGTGTCAATGAGAACTATGGCTACACCTTC. The encoded protein is CASSVNENYGYTF. V and J are TRBV2 and TRBJ1-2; D is uncertain. This CDR3 has 13 amino acids. CDR1 and CDR2 (germline): SNHLY, FYNNEI. Trimming removed 4 bases at V and 2 bases at J, with 8 bases between.

This clonotype was found once. V is TRBV6-2 or TRBV6-3 and J is TRBJ1-4; perhaps TRBD1 as D (6 bases). V lost 8 bases and J 7 bases, leaving 20 bases between the germline ends. Germline V CDR1 and CDR2: MNHEY, SVGEGT. The CDR3 has 15 amino acids. In DNA, the CDR3 is TGTGCCAGCTGCCGGGGGCGAGCATGGAGTGAAAAACTGTTTTTT. It is translated as CASCRGRAWSEKLFF.

There are many counts of this clonotype. V usage is TRBV12-3 or TRBV12-4 and J usage is TRBJ2-1, with 14 bases matching TRBD2. This CDR3 is built from 17 residues. The junction had 7 bases not matched to a gene; V was cut back by 4 bases and J by 5 bases. The CDR3 region has the DNA TGTGCCAGCAGTTCCGGGACTAGCGGGAGAGGGCACAATGAGCAGTTCTTC. It translates to CASSSGTSGRGHNEQFF.

This clonotype showed up many times. The genes are TRBV11-2 and TRBJ2-1; the D gene is possibly TRBD2 (5 bases). V lost 5 bases to trimming and J lost 1 base, with 18 bases between them. CDR3 length equals 17 residues. Per germline, CDR1 SGHAT and CDR2 FQNNGV. The CDR3 nucleotides read TGTGCCAGCAGCCCAGGTCGCGGGCGCACGTCCTACAATGAGCAGTTCTTC. This translates into CASSPGRGRTSYNEQFF.

CDR3 nucleotide sequence: TGTGCCAGCAGCTTGCGGCCTCAGGGGGAGCAGTACTTC. Translating gives CASSLRPQGEQYF. The rearrangement joins TRBV7-9 to TRBJ2-7; TRBD1 is a possible D gene (6 bases). The CDR3 extends over 13 amino acids. The V gene's germline CDR1 is SEHNR and CDR2 FQNEAQ (reference sequence). Trimming took off 3 bases at V and 7 bases at J, with 13 bases between the two ends.

In its sample, this clonotype was seen many times. The chain recombines TRBV6-1 with TRBJ2-7, with D unresolved. Germline assignment: CDR1 MNHNS and CDR2 SASEGT. V lost 3 bases and J lost 0, with 9 bases in between. The CDR3 spans 14 residues. DNA of the CDR3: TGTGCCAGCAGTGAGTGGTGGGACTCCTACGAGCAGTACTTC. Translating it yields CASSEWWDSYEQYF.